Described below is a single TCR beta chain sequence and its context. This clonotype was found many times. Its recognized antigen is unknown. No qualities accompany the bases; no much larger clone lies one base away. The CDR3 measures 15 amino acids from cysteine to phenylalanine. The CDR3 DNA has 45 bases and is translated from base 1. V is pared back by 1 base and J by 4 bases, with 12 bases lying between the germline termini. The germline V gene yields SGHRS for CDR1 and YFSETQ for CDR2. Receptor libraries were prepared by PCR. The run used an Illumina HiSeq 2500. Molecular barcoding was employed in the preparation of TCR libraries, with unique molecular identifiers being used to normalize TCRbeta repertoire quantification. Through fastp at Q25 and MiXCR, TCRdb rebuilt clones from the public reads, retaining in-frame beta chains. One record per CDR3 amino acid sequence lists the most common genes and DNA. The sample table shows some 240,000 distinct CDR3 sequences, and roughly a tenth are seen once. The top ten hold 5% to 6% of the sample.

The data were obtained in a study of T-cell reconstitution after alpha-beta-depleted transplantation in children (dated by TCRdb to about 2016). About the investigation overall: T-cell immune reconstitution after TCRalphabeta/CD19-depleted allogeneic hematopoietic cell transplantation in children was quantitatively tracked in the study by means of TCR repertoire profiling.

The starting material was PBMCs from the stem cell graft donor, obtained from the stem cell graft. The TCR was taken from a human donor who donated a stem cell graft to a child with SCID. Rearrangement joined TRBV5-1 to TRBJ1-5, with a weak D call of TRBD1 (6 bases match). This receptor has the CDR3 CASSLQGQGNQPQHF. The DNA sequence follows: TGCGCCAGCAGCTTGCAGGGGCAGGGGAATCAGCCCCAGCATTTT.